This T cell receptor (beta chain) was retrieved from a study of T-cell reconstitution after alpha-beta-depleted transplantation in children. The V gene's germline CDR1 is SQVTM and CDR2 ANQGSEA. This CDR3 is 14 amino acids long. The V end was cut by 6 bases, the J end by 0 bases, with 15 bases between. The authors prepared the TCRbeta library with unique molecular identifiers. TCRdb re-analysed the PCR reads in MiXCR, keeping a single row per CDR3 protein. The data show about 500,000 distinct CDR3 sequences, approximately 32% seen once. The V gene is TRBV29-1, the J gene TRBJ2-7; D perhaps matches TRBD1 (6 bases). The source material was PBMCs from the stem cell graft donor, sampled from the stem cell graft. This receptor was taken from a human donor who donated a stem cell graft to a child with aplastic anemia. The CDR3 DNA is TGCAGCGTCAGACAGGACCTGAGCTCCTACGAGCAGTACTTC. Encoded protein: CSVRQDLSSYEQYF.